Listed below are T cell receptor beta chains from one sample, sequenced in a study of T cell repertoires in cytomegalovirus infection. One entry per CDR3 protein, called by TCRdb with MiXCR from the reads. The table records fewer than 350,000 distinct CDR3 sequences, 8% to 9.5% of them present only once. Source material: PBMCs. The receptor source for this set is a human donor in good health (CMV status not recorded). Some clones in this sample may be carry-over from other donors' samples. The CDR3 runs from the conserved cysteine through the conserved F or W. The D gene is left open where the match is weak. Expanded clones are given a class, and other clones once, few, many or no size at all.

D: -
V: TRBV18
size: -
J: TRBJ1-4
CDR3: CASSPRANEKLFF
DNA: TGTGCCAGCTCACCGAGGGCTAATGAAAAACTGTTTTTT

D: -
V: TRBV12-3/TRBV12-4
size: -
J: TRBJ1-4
CDR3: CASGTVMEKLFF
DNA: TGTGCCAGCGGCACCGTCATGGAAAAACTGTTTTTT

D: TRBD1
V: TRBV4-1
size: many
J: TRBJ1-6
CDR3: CASSQGTGRNNSPLHF
DNA: TGCGCCAGCAGCCAAGGGACAGGGCGAAATAATTCACCCCTCCACTTT

D: -
V: TRBV28
size: -
J: TRBJ2-1
CDR3: CASSFWGVKNEQFF
DNA: TGTGCCAGCAGTTTTTGGGGGGTCAAGAATGAGCAGTTCTTC

D: TRBD2
V: TRBV7-8
size: many
J: TRBJ2-3
CDR3: CASSSPGTSAYTQYF
DNA: TGTGCCAGCAGCTCCCCCGGGACTAGCGCCTATACGCAGTATTTT

D: -
V: TRBV19
size: many
J: TRBJ2-3
CDR3: CASSISGLWGTTDTQYF
DNA: TGTGCCAGTAGTATATCCGGACTCTGGGGAACCACAGATACGCAGTATTTT

D: TRBD2
V: TRBV20-1
size: few
J: TRBJ2-3
CDR3: CSARPLLTSGSGTQYF
DNA: TGCAGTGCTAGGCCCCTACTTACTAGCGGGAGTGGAACGCAGTATTTT

D: -
V: TRBV19
size: few
J: TRBJ2-2
CDR3: CASKKRGFRGAENTGELFF
DNA: TGTGCCAGTAAAAAACGGGGGTTCAGGGGGGCTGAGAACACCGGGGAGCTGTTTTTT

D: -
V: TRBV7-2
size: -
J: TRBJ1-2
CDR3: CASSVLGANYGYTF
DNA: TGTGCCAGCAGCGTTTTGGGAGCTAACTATGGCTACACCTTC

D: TRBD2
V: TRBV20-1
size: many
J: TRBJ2-7
CDR3: CSASGLAGYEQYF
DNA: TGCAGTGCTAGCGGACTAGCGGGCTACGAGCAGTACTTC

D: -
V: TRBV20-1
size: few
J: TRBJ1-5
CDR3: CSATGGSNQPQHF
DNA: TGCAGTGCAACCGGAGGAAGCAATCAGCCCCAGCATTTT

D: -
V: TRBV7-2
size: many
J: TRBJ1-1
CDR3: CASSLVGFEAFF
DNA: TGTGCCAGCAGCTTAGTAGGGTTTGAAGCTTTCTTT

D: -
V: TRBV2
size: few
J: TRBJ2-5
CDR3: CASSMTEGETQYF
DNA: TGTGCCAGCAGCATGACAGAGGGAGAGACCCAGTACTTC

D: -
V: TRBV28
size: -
J: TRBJ1-5
CDR3: CASSPALGGSNQPQHF
DNA: TGTGCCAGCAGTCCCGCTTTGGGGGGAAGCAATCAGCCCCAGCATTTT

D: TRBD1
V: TRBV28
size: many
J: TRBJ2-3
CDR3: CASSLSGTGGSDTQYF
DNA: TGTGCCAGCAGTTTATCGGGGACAGGGGGCTCAGATACGCAGTATTTT

D: TRBD2
V: TRBV20-1
size: -
J: TRBJ2-3
CDR3: CSARGGSGRVDTQYF
DNA: TGCAGTGCCCGTGGGGGTAGCGGGAGGGTAGATACGCAGTATTTT

D: -
V: TRBV19
size: -
J: TRBJ2-3
CDR3: CASTFTRGDTQYF
DNA: TGTGCCAGTACTTTTACGAGGGGAGATACGCAGTATTTT

D: -
V: TRBV15
size: few
J: TRBJ2-5
CDR3: CATSRDFIISETQYF
DNA: TGTGCCACCAGCAGAGATTTTATCATTTCAGAGACCCAGTACTTC

D: TRBD2
V: TRBV7-2
size: once
J: TRBJ2-7
CDR3: CASSHTGLEGIEQYF
DNA: TGTGCCAGCAGCCACACGGGACTAGAGGGAATTGAGCAGTACTTC

D: -
V: TRBV20-1
size: -
J: TRBJ2-7
CDR3: CSARPERSYEQYF
DNA: TGCAGTGCTAGGCCCGAGCGATCCTACGAGCAGTACTTC

D: TRBD1
V: TRBV6-1
size: many
J: TRBJ1-4
CDR3: CASSERGGRGFATNEKLFF
DNA: TGTGCCAGCAGTGAGAGAGGGGGCCGAGGGTTTGCAACTAATGAAAAACTGTTTTTT

D: -
V: TRBV7-2
size: few
J: TRBJ1-2
CDR3: CASSLETANYGYTF
DNA: TGTGCCAGCAGCTTAGAAACAGCTAACTATGGCTACACCTTC

D: -
V: TRBV7-2
size: many
J: TRBJ2-7
CDR3: CASSPGGAPTYEQYF
DNA: TGTGCCAGCAGCCCCGGAGGAGCGCCAACCTACGAGCAGTACTTC

D: TRBD1
V: TRBV27
size: few
J: TRBJ1-6
CDR3: CASSSDRGSPLHF
DNA: TGTGCCAGCAGCTCCGACAGGGGATCACCCCTCCACTTT

D: TRBD1
V: TRBV28
size: -
J: TRBJ2-2
CDR3: CASSPQRQGSRANTGELFF
DNA: TGTGCCAGCAGTCCCCAAAGACAGGGATCTAGGGCAAACACCGGGGAGCTGTTTTTT

D: -
V: TRBV20-1
size: many
J: TRBJ2-1
CDR3: CSARGVAPSDEQFF
DNA: TGCAGTGCTAGGGGCGTAGCACCGTCCGATGAGCAGTTCTTC

D: TRBD2
V: TRBV7-3
size: -
J: TRBJ2-3
CDR3: CASSLQGLAGADTQYF
DNA: TGTGCCAGCAGCTTACAGGGACTAGCGGGAGCAGATACGCAGTATTTT

D: -
V: TRBV11-2
size: -
J: TRBJ2-5
CDR3: CASSLALGAGTQETQYF
DNA: TGTGCCAGCAGCTTAGCCCTAGGGGCGGGAACTCAAGAGACCCAGTACTTC

D: TRBD2
V: TRBV7-6
size: few
J: TRBJ2-5
CDR3: CASSPGSGRRQETQYF
DNA: TGTGCCAGCAGTCCCGGGAGCGGGAGGAGGCAAGAGACCCAGTACTTC

D: -
V: TRBV7-2
size: many
J: TRBJ1-1
CDR3: CASSLGLAGAEAFF
DNA: TGTGCCAGCAGCTTAGGCCTTGCTGGCGCTGAAGCTTTCTTT

D: -
V: TRBV6-5
size: -
J: TRBJ2-1
CDR3: CASRAPNEQFF
DNA: TGTGCCAGCAGGGCCCCAAATGAGCAGTTCTTC

D: -
V: TRBV19
size: -
J: TRBJ2-3
CDR3: CATSKLQSTDTQYF
DNA: TGTGCCACCTCAAAGCTTCAGAGCACAGATACGCAGTATTTT

D: -
V: TRBV7-2
size: many
J: TRBJ1-5
CDR3: CASSFHRAPNQPQHF
DNA: TGTGCCAGCAGCTTCCACAGGGCCCCCAATCAGCCCCAGCATTTT

D: -
V: TRBV7-2
size: many
J: TRBJ2-1
CDR3: CASSLWGGNEQFF
DNA: TGTGCCAGCAGCTTATGGGGTGGAAATGAGCAGTTCTTC

D: -
V: TRBV7-9
size: few
J: TRBJ2-1
CDR3: CASSRTEGNEQFF
DNA: TGTGCCAGCAGCCGGACTGAAGGAAATGAGCAGTTCTTC

D: TRBD1
V: TRBV19
size: -
J: TRBJ1-5
CDR3: CASSSRDREYQPQHF
DNA: TGTGCCAGTAGTAGCCGGGACAGGGAGTATCAGCCCCAGCATTTT

D: -
V: TRBV12-3/TRBV12-4
size: many
J: TRBJ2-1
CDR3: CASSFLRGYNEQFF
DNA: TGTGCCAGCAGTTTTTTGCGGGGTTACAATGAGCAGTTCTTC

D: -
V: TRBV5-1
size: few
J: TRBJ1-4
CDR3: CASSLAPGEKLFF
DNA: TGCGCCAGCAGCTTGGCCCCCGGCGAAAAACTGTTTTTT

D: TRBD1
V: TRBV12-3/TRBV12-4
size: -
J: TRBJ1-6
CDR3: CASSPGTGPSPLHF
DNA: TGTGCCAGCAGTCCCGGGACAGGGCCGTCACCCCTCCACTTT

D: -
V: TRBV7-2
size: few
J: TRBJ2-2
CDR3: CASSQSANQGTGELFF
DNA: TGTGCCAGCAGCCAATCGGCGAATCAGGGTACCGGGGAGCTGTTTTTT

D: TRBD1
V: TRBV11-1
size: -
J: TRBJ2-2
CDR3: CASSSTGSPTGELFF
DNA: TGTGCCAGCAGCTCGACAGGGTCGCCCACCGGGGAGCTGTTTTTT